Shown below are 14 T cell receptor beta chains from a single sample sequenced in a study of blood T cell repertoires in COVID-19 (dated by TCRdb to 2020 to 2022). The library was prepared using the immunoSEQ multiplex PCR assay. The source is immuneACCESS, and TCRdb retained only in-frame sequences with V and J called. Part of the clones is not carried over; for the studies checked, unresolved V genes explain less than half of this, and the remainder is unexplained. The sample profile shows around 200,000 clones; 70% to 90% of them were found once. The ten top clones hold roughly 4.5% of the sample. The sequenced material came from PBMCs or T cells enriched from blood (not recorded which). Source of these receptors: a woman aged 30 to 39 who had been exposed to COVID-19.

There are a few counts of this clone. This rearrangement joins TRBV19 to TRBJ2-5, with D maybe TRBD1 (6 bases). CDR3 length: 13 residues. Per germline, CDR1 LNHDA and CDR2 SQIVND (reference sequence). Trimming removed 4 bases at V and 5 bases at J, with 11 bases between. The CDR3 reads CASSRDMRETQYF. In DNA form, the CDR3 reads TGTGCCAGTAGTAGGGACATGAGGGAGACCCAGTACTTC.

This clone has only one observation. The gene calls are TRBV5-6 and TRBJ2-7; possible D gene TRBD1, 5 bases. The CDR3 is 16 amino acids. V was pared by 1 base and J by 0 bases, with 14 bases between. Per the germline V gene, CDR1 is SGHDT and CDR2 is YYEEEE. CDR3 sequence: CASSLYHDSTSYEQYF. DNA for the CDR3: TGTGCCAGCAGCTTGTATCATGACAGTACCTCCTACGAGCAGTACTTC. The whole variable domain, remainder taken from reference TRBV5-6 and TRBJ2-7, is DAGVTQSPTHLIKTRGQQVTLRCSPKSGHDTVSWYQQALGQGPQFIFQYYEEEERQRGNFPDRFSGHQFPNYSSELNVNALLLGDSALYLCASSLYHDSTSYEQYFGPGTRLTVT.

This rearrangement joins TRBV3-1 (or the pseudogene TRBV3-2) to TRBJ2-4, with 7 bases lining up with TRBD2. This CDR3 contains 16 residues. Trimming took 5 bases from V and 1 from J; bases not matched to a gene: 8. Germline V lookup: CDR1 LGHDT, CDR2 YNNKEL (reference sequence). As DNA, the CDR3 is TGTGCCAGCAGCTTCATGGGGCGGGGGGCCAAAAACATTCAGTACTTC. Residues: CASSFMGRGAKNIQYF.

The chain uses TRBV5-1 and TRBJ1-1; TRBD1 might be the D (6 bases). Trimming cost V 4 bases and J 5 bases, with 18 bases left between them. This CDR3 is 15 amino acids long. Germline values: CDR1 SGHRS, CDR2 YFSETQ. The CDR3 region is CASSSTGTLGTEAFF. The CDR3 DNA reads as TGCGCCAGCAGCAGCACCGGGACATTGGGGACTGAAGCTTTCTTT.

The gene calls are TRBV24-1 and TRBJ2-5; 7 bases match TRBD2. The germline V gene encodes CDR1 KGHDR and CDR2 SFDVKD. The junction had 7 bases not matched to a gene; V was cut back by 2 bases and J by 5 bases. This CDR3 comprises 15 residues. The CDR3 sequence is CATSDSGRGYETQYF. DNA of the CDR3: TGTGCCACCAGTGATTCAGGGCGGGGGTATGAGACCCAGTACTTC.

V gene TRBV30 combines with J gene TRBJ2-7; D is undetermined. V was pared by 2 bases and J by 2 bases, with 7 bases between. The germline CDR1 and CDR2 sequences are GTSNPN and SVGIG (reference sequence). This CDR3 spans 12 amino acids. The CDR3: CAWSPEAYEQYF. Written as DNA, the CDR3 is TGTGCCTGGAGTCCTGAGGCCTACGAGCAGTACTTC.

The table lists this clone with a count of one. The J gene is TRBJ2-2, the V gene TRBV7-2; 8 nucleotides align to TRBD1. In germline, CDR1 is SGHTA, CDR2 FQGNSA. This CDR3 has 14 amino acids. V lost 6 bases and J lost 5; bases outside the gene matches: 5. The chain's CDR3 is CASSSGGQTGELFF. The CDR3 DNA is TGTGCCAGCAGTTCAGGGGGCCAAACCGGGGAGCTGTTTTTT.

The rearrangement joins TRBV5-1 to TRBJ1-6; 7 nucleotides agree with TRBD1. Germline CDR1 is SGHRS and CDR2 is YFSETQ. The CDR3 has 14 amino acids. V was clipped by 2 bases and J by 10 bases; unmatched bases: 6. The CDR3 loop is CASSLGQETSPLHF. CDR3 in DNA: TGCGCCAGCAGCTTAGGACAGGAGACCTCACCCCTCCACTTT.

The chain couples TRBV5-4 to TRBJ1-1; D is uncertain. Trimming took 1 base from V and 4 from J, leaving 5 bases between them. The CDR3 totals 12 residues. The germline V gene encodes CDR1 SGHNT and CDR2 YYREEE (reference sequence). The CDR3 DNA reads TGTGCCAGCAGCTTGAGTAGCACTGAAGCTTTCTTT. Amino acids: CASSLSSTEAFF.

A single count supports this clone. In DNA, the CDR3 is TGTGCCAGTAGTTCCCACTACGGACAGGGGGCAAAGGAGTTCTTC. Encoded protein: CASSSHYGQGAKEFF. The chain recombines TRBV19 with TRBJ2-1; TRBD1 matches 11 bases. Looked up from germline, CDR1 is LNHDA and CDR2 is SQIVND (reference sequence). The junction had 14 bases not matched to a gene; V was cut back by 5 bases and J by 14 bases. The length of the CDR3 is 15 residues.

This rearrangement joins TRBV5-1 to TRBJ1-2; possibly TRBD1 for D (6 bases). The V gene's germline CDR1 is SGHRS and CDR2 YFSETQ. The CDR3 loop spans 14 amino acids. The germline V and J ends were trimmed by 4 bases and 4 bases, with 14 bases remaining between them. CDR3: CASSVTDSSYGYTF. In nucleotides, the CDR3 is TGCGCCAGCAGCGTGACGGACAGCTCCTATGGCTACACCTTC.

The V call is TRBV27, the J call TRBJ2-7, with D tentatively TRBD2 (7 bases). Trimming took off 5 bases at V and 4 bases at J, with 12 bases between the two ends. The germline CDR1 and CDR2 sequences are MNHEY and SMNVEV (reference sequence). This CDR3 has 13 residues. CDR3 region: CASSRGGEYEQYF. In DNA, the CDR3 is TGTGCCAGCAGTAGAGGGGGGGAATACGAGCAGTACTTC.

The CDR3 coding sequence is TGTGCCAGCAGCCGGAATGGACACGCAAATAGTGCAGATACGCAGTATTTT. Translated, it gives CASSRNGHANSADTQYF. The chain employs TRBV3-1 (or the pseudogene TRBV3-2) and TRBJ2-3, with D possibly TRBD1 on 5 matching bases. CDR3 size: 17 residues. The V gene lost 4 bases and the J gene lost 4 bases, with 21 bases spanning the gap. CDR1 LGHDT and CDR2 YNNKEL come from the germline V gene (reference sequence).

The chain uses TRBV5-1 and TRBJ1-2, with D tentatively TRBD1 (6 bases). The V and J ends lost 3 bases and 2 bases respectively, with 8 bases between them. The CDR3 length is 13 residues. CDR1 and CDR2 from the germline V gene are SGHRS and YFSETQ. CDR3 residues: CASSSTGNYGYTF. CDR3 in DNA: TGCGCCAGCAGCTCTACAGGGAACTATGGCTACACCTTC.